This T cell receptor (beta chain) was obtained from a study of cytomegalovirus exposure and HLA in healthy donors. Findings and limits, study-wide: TCR beta V- and J-gene trimming, according to a later analysis, was linked to a missense DCLRE1C variant. A later analysis found common viral pathogens apparently linked to several of the most significant clusters. Association of roughly 17,000 TCR beta sequences with HLA alleles was found at 0.05 false discovery rate in a later analysis.

With 60 Vbeta and 13 Jbeta primers, the PCR was carried out. Assay: immunoSEQ multiplex PCR; the TCRdb copy retains only in-frame clones and omits some. The table shows around 65,000 clones, with 85% occurring only once. Comments on this clone: Antigen specificity is unknown.

The sequence was obtained from a female donor in good health and CMV-seronegative. The sample comprised PBMCs.

The CDR3 sequence is CASSIGGTGGLEQYF. The CDR3 bases are TGTGCCAGTAGTATTGGGGGGACAGGGGGCCTCGAGCAGTACTTC. The chain combines TRBV19 with TRBJ2-7; 12 bases fit TRBD1. This CDR3 region has 15 residues. Germline-derived CDR1 and CDR2 are LNHDA and SQIVND (reference sequence). V was clipped by 3 bases and J by 6 bases; unmatched bases: 6.